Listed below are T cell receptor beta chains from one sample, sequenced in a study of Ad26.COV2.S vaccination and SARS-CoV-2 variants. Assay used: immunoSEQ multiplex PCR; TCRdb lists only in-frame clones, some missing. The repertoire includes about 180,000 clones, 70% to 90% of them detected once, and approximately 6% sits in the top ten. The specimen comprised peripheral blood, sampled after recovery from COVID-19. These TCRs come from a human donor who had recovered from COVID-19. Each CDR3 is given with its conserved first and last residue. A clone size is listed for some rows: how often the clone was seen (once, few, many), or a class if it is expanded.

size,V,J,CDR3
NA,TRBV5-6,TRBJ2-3,CASSLAGNVDTQYF
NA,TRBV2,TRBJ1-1,CASNIGSVDTEAFF
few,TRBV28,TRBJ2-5,CASSRLTGNQETQYF
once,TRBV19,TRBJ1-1,CASSIDRATVILTEAFF
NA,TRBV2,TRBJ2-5,CASTYTGRGTETQYF
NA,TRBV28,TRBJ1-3,CASSLQAHATGNTIYF
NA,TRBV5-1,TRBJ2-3,CASSLMGGRTDTQYF
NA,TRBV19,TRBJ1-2,CASSISNYGYTF
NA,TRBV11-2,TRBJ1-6,CASSEENSYNSPLHF
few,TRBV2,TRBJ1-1,CASSGGYLAEAFF
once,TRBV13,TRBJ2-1,CASEAGEYQNEQFF
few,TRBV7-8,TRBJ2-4,CASSLLDRKNIQYF
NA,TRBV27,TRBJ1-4,CASSPGRRGKLFF
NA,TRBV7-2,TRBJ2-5,CASSSPRVGVSRETQYF
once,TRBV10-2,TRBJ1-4,CASRDTGATNEKLFF
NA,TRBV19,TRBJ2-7,CASSIRDRGLDEQYF
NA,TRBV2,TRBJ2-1,CASSRGQRSYNEQFF
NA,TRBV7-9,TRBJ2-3,CASSRGTSGIGDTQYF
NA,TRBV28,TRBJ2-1,CASGTGKIVNNEQFF
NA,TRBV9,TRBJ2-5,CASSLGLAGTQETQYF
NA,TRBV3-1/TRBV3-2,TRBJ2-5,CASSQMGLAGVTETQYF
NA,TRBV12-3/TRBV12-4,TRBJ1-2,CASSPQVDYGYTF
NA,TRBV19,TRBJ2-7,CASRLAGGKAQYF
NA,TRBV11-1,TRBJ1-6,CASSPGSSYNSPLHF
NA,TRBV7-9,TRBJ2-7,CASSLSGGDEQYF